A selection of T cell receptor beta chains follows, all from one sample in a study of cytomegalovirus exposure and HLA in healthy donors. Data came from immunoSEQ multiplex PCR; TCRdb stores just in-frame clones and leaves some out. The table lists about 89,000 clones, 75% to 90% of them singletons. Specimen: PBMCs. All receptors come from a man aged 35 to 55 in good health and CMV-seropositive. The CDR3 runs from the conserved cysteine through the conserved F or W. D genes are given only for firm matches. A row's size may be missing; if present it is once, few, many or a size class.

D gene	V gene	J gene	clone size	CDR3 length	CDR3 DNA	CDR3 protein
TRBD2	TRBV19	TRBJ2-3	-	16	TGTGCCAGTAGCCTAGCGGGGGGGGCTAGCACAGATACGCAGTATTTT	CASSLAGGASTDTQYF
-	TRBV29-1	TRBJ1-1	-	15	TGCAGCGCGACTGAAAATTCGTGGGGGAGGACTGAAGCTTTCTTT	CSATENSWGRTEAFF
-	TRBV28	TRBJ2-2	-	12	TGTGCCAGCAGCCCAACTACCGGGGAGCTGTTTTTT	CASSPTTGELFF
TRBD1	TRBV7-8	TRBJ2-7	-	19	TGTGCCAGCAGCTGGACCCCGGGACAGGGGGCGTCGAGCTCCTACGAGCAGTACTTC	CASSWTPGQGASSSYEQYF
-	TRBV7-8	TRBJ1-1	-	16	TGTGCCAGCAGCCAAGTTTCGACAGTACCGAACACTGAAGCTTTCTTT	CASSQVSTVPNTEAFF
TRBD1	TRBV6-1	TRBJ2-7	-	15	TGTGCCAGCAGTGTCTTGGGACAGGGGATCGGCGAGCAGTACTTC	CASSVLGQGIGEQYF
-	TRBV12-5	TRBJ1-5	-	12	TGTGCTAGTGGCAAAGGGGGGGAGCCCCAGCATTTT	CASGKGGEPQHF
-	TRBV5-6	TRBJ1-5	-	14	TGTGCCAGCAGAAAAATACATAGCAATCAGCCCCAGCATTTT	CASRKIHSNQPQHF
-	TRBV10-3	TRBJ1-2	-	13	TGTGCCATCAGTGAACAGGGAAGCTATGGCTACACCTTC	CAISEQGSYGYTF
TRBD2	TRBV7-9	TRBJ2-7	-	15	TGTGCCAGCAGCTTACTAATAGCGGGGGCCTACGAGCAGTACTTC	CASSLLIAGAYEQYF
TRBD2	TRBV4-1	TRBJ2-3	-	16	TGTGCCAGCAGCCAAGCGGGAGGGGCTAGCACAGATACGCAGTATTTT	CASSQAGGASTDTQYF
TRBD2	TRBV5-4	TRBJ2-5	-	15	TGTGCCAGCAGCCTAAGCGGGGGGGCCAGAGAGACCCAGTACTTC	CASSLSGGARETQYF
TRBD1	TRBV5-6	TRBJ1-5	-	18	TGTGCCAGCAGCTTGTTTCGGGACAGGGGGGTTAGCAATCAGCCCCAGCATTTT	CASSLFRDRGVSNQPQHF
-	TRBV4-1	TRBJ2-6	-	16	TGCGCCAGCAGCCAATTTGGGGCTTCGGGGGCCAACGTCCTGACTTTC	CASSQFGASGANVLTF
TRBD1	TRBV19	TRBJ1-6	-	15	TGTGCCAGTAGACCCCGGGACAGGGATGATTCACCCCTCCACTTT	CASRPRDRDDSPLHF
TRBD2	TRBV11-2	TRBJ2-7	-	16	TGTGCCAGCAGCTTAGATCAGGGGCGGGGGGGGTACGAGCAGTACTTC	CASSLDQGRGGYEQYF
TRBD1	TRBV18	TRBJ2-1	-	17	TGTGCCAGCTCACCCACCCGAGACAGGGGTATTTACAATGAGCAGTTCTTC	CASSPTRDRGIYNEQFF
-	TRBV5-6	TRBJ2-1	-	15	TGTGCCAGCAGCTTGGACAGGAGCTCCTACAATGAGCAGTTCTTC	CASSLDRSSYNEQFF
-	TRBV19	TRBJ1-2	-	16	TGTGCCAGTAGTATAGAAAAAGGGGGAAAATCTAGTGGCTACACCTTC	CASSIEKGGKSSGYTF
-	TRBV5-1	TRBJ2-2	-	13	TGCGCCAGCAGCTTTCGGACAGACGGGGAGCTGTTTTTT	CASSFRTDGELFF
TRBD2	TRBV23-1	TRBJ2-7	-	15	TGCGCCAGCAGTCAACGGGGGGGGGAGTCCTACGAGCAGTACTTC	CASSQRGGESYEQYF
-	TRBV12-5	TRBJ2-7	-	15	TGTGCTAGTGGTTCCCACCCACAGGGTCTCCACGAGCAGTACTTC	CASGSHPQGLHEQYF
TRBD1	TRBV27	TRBJ2-1	-	14	TGTGCCAGCAGTTTAAGCAGGGGGCCTAATGAGCAGTTCTTC	CASSLSRGPNEQFF
-	TRBV6-5	TRBJ2-7	-	14	TGTGCCAGCAGGAACAGCGGTGGGGTGTACGAGCAGTACTTC	CASRNSGGVYEQYF
-	TRBV29-1	TRBJ2-2	-	15	TGCAGCGTTGTTCCCGGAGACTCGAACACCGGGGAGCTGTTTTTT	CSVVPGDSNTGELFF
TRBD2	TRBV9	TRBJ2-7	-	14	TGTGCCAGCAGCCCCCTTCTAGCGGGAAACGAGCAGTACTTC	CASSPLLAGNEQYF
-	TRBV5-1	TRBJ2-6	-	16	TGCGCCAGCAGCTCGACAGTATTAAGTGGGGCCAACGTCCTGACTTTC	CASSSTVLSGANVLTF
TRBD1	TRBV6-5	TRBJ2-1	few	11	TGTGCCAGCACCGACAGGGATGAGCAGTTCTTC	CASTDRDEQFF
TRBD1	TRBV5-1	TRBJ1-6	-	14	TGCGCCAGCAGCCTACAGGGGGATAATTCACCCCTCCACTTT	CASSLQGDNSPLHF
-	TRBV18	TRBJ1-4	-	14	TGTGCCAGCTCACCTCAGGCAACTAATGAAAAACTGTTTTTT	CASSPQATNEKLFF
TRBD1	TRBV7-3	TRBJ1-2	few	13	TGTGCCAGCAGCGCACCGGGACAGGACAACTACACCTTC	CASSAPGQDNYTF
TRBD1	TRBV14	TRBJ1-1	-	14	TGTGCCAGCAGCCAACAACAGGGGGGAACTGAAGCTTTCTTT	CASSQQQGGTEAFF
-	TRBV6-5	TRBJ1-1	-	13	TGTGCCAGCAGTTACTACAAGAACACTGAAGCTTTCTTT	CASSYYKNTEAFF
-	TRBV9	TRBJ2-2	-	13	TGTGCCAGCAGCGTAGATGAGTCTGGGGAGCTGTTTTTT	CASSVDESGELFF
TRBD2	TRBV5-6	TRBJ2-1	-	17	TGTGCCAGCAGCGTATTATTAGCGGGAGGGTCCTACAATGAGCAGTTCTTC	CASSVLLAGGSYNEQFF
-	TRBV7-7	TRBJ2-5	-	16	TGTGCTAGCAGCCCCGCGGGTCCGGGCCCGGAGTCCCGCCAGTACTTC	CASSPAGPGPESRQYF
-	TRBV9	TRBJ1-1	-	14	TGTGCCAGCAGCGCAGTCGTTGGGAACACTGAAGCTTTCTTT	CASSAVVGNTEAFF
-	TRBV14	TRBJ1-4	-	15	TGTGCCAGCAGCCAGGGTGGTAGGCAGGGGAAGGTTTTGTTTTTT	CASSQGGRQGKVLFF
TRBD2	TRBV6-1	TRBJ2-3	-	15	TGTGCCAGCAGTGTACTGCTAGCGGGGGTAGATACGCAGTATTTT	CASSVLLAGVDTQYF
TRBD1	TRBV2	TRBJ2-5	-	14	TGTGCCAGCAGCGGACAGGGACGAGTTGAGACCCAGTACTTC	CASSGQGRVETQYF
-	TRBV6-5	TRBJ1-1	-	14	TGTGCCAGCAGGGTTCATGAGGGCCACACTGAAGCTTTCTTT	CASRVHEGHTEAFF
-	TRBV10-3	TRBJ2-1	-	17	TGTGCCATCAGTGAGTCCATAGACTACAACTCCTACAATGAGCAGTTCTTC	CAISESIDYNSYNEQFF